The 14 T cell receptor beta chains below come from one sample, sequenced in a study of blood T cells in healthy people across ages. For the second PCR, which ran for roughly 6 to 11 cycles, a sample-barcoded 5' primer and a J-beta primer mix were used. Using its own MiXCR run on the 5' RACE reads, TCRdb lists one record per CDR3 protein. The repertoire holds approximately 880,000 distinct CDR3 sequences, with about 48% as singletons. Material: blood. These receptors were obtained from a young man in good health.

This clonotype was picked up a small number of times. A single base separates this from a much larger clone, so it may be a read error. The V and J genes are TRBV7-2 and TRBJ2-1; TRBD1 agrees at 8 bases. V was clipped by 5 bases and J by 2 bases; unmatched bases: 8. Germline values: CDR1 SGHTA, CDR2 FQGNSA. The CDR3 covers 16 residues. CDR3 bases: TGTGCCAGCAGCGCTGACGGGACAGGTGCCTACAATGAGCAGTTCTTC. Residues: CASSADGTGAYNEQFF.

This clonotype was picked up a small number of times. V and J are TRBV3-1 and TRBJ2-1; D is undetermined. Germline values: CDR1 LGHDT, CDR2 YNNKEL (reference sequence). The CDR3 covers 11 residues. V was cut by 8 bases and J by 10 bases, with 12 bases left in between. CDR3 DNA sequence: TGTGCCAGCGCGCAGACCTCCGAGCAGTTCTTC. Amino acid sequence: CASAQTSEQFF.

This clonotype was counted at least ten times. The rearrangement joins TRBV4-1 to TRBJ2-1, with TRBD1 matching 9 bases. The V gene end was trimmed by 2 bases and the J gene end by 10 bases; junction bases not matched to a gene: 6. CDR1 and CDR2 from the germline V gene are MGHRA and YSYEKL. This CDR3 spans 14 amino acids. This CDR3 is CASSQPTGTGEQFF. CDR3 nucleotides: TGCGCCAGCAGCCAACCGACAGGGACAGGGGAGCAGTTCTTC.

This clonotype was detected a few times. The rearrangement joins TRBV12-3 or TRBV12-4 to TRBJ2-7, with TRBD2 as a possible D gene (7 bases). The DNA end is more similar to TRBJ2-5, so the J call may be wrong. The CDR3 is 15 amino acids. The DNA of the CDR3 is TGTGCCAGCAGTTTAGGCCGGGGGGCCGTGGAGACCCAGTACTTC. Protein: CASSLGRGAVETQYF.

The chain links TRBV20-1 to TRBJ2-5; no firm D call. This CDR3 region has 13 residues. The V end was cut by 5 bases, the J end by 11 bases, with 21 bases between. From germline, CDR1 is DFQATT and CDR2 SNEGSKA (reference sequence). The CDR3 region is CSAQTQSYNEQYF. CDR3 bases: TGCAGTGCTCAGACACAAAGCTACAATGAGCAGTACTTC.

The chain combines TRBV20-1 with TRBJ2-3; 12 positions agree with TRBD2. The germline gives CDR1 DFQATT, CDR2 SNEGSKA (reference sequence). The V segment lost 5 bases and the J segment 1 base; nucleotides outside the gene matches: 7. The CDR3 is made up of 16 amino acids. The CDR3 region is CSASSGGASGTDTQYF. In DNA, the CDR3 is TGCAGTGCTTCTAGCGGGGGGGCCTCTGGCACAGATACGCAGTATTTT.

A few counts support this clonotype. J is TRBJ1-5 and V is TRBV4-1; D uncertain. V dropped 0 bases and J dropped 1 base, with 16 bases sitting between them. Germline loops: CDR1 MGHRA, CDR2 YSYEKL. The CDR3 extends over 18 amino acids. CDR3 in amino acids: CASSQERASSGSNQPQHF. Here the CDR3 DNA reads TGCGCCAGCAGCCAAGAGAGGGCCTCCTCGGGAAGCAATCAGCCCCAGCATTTT.

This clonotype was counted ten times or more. CDR3: CASSSALNTEAFF. CDR3 nucleotides: TGTGCCAGCAGCTCCGCACTGAACACTGAAGCTTTCTTT. The genes are TRBV7-3 and TRBJ1-1; D remains unclear. CDR1 and CDR2 from the germline V gene are SGHTA and FQGTGA. Between the trimmed V and J ends, which lost 4 bases and 0 bases, there was a span of 6 bases. The CDR3 is 13 residues long.

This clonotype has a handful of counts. The CDR3 coding sequence is TGTGCCAGCAGCCACACTTACGCGACAGGGCCGATTGAAGCTTTCTTT. It specifies CASSHTYATGPIEAFF. The chain employs TRBV11-2 and TRBJ1-1; 7 bases line up with TRBD1. V lost 5 bases to trimming and J lost 7 bases; unmatched junction nucleotides: 16. The CDR3 runs 16 residues. The germline V gene encodes CDR1 SGHAT and CDR2 FQNNGV.

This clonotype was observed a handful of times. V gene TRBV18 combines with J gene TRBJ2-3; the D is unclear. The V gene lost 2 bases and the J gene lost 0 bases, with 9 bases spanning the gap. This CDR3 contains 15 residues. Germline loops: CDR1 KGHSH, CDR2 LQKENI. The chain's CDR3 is CASSPGLTSTDTQYF. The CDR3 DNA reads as TGTGCCAGCTCACCAGGGCTAACCAGCACAGATACGCAGTATTTT.

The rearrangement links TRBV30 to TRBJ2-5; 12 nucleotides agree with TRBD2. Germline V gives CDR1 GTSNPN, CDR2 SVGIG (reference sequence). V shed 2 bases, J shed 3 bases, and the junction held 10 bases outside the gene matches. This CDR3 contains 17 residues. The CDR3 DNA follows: TGTGCCTGGAGTCCCGGACTAGCGGGAATCTCGGAAGAGACCCAGTACTTC. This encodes CAWSPGLAGISEETQYF.

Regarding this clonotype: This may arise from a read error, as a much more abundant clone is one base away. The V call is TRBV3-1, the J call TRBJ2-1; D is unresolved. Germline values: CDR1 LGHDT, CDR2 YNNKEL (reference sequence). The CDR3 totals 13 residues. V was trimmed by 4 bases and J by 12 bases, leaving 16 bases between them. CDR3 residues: CASSLCRDCGQFF. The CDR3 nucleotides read TGTGCCAGCAGCCTATGTAGGGATTGTGGGCAGTTCTTC.

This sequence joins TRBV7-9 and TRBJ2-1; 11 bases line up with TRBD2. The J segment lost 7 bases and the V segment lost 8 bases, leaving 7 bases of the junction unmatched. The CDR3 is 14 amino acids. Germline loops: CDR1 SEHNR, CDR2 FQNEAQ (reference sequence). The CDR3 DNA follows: TGTGCCAGCCAGACTAGCGGGGTTATGAATGAGCAGTTCTTC. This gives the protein CASQTSGVMNEQFF.

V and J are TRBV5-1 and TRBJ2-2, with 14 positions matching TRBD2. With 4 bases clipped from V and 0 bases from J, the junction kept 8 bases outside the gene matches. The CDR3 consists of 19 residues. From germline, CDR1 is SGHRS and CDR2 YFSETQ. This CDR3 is CASSKTGLAGAPNTGELFF. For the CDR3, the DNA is TGCGCCAGCAGCAAAACGGGACTAGCGGGGGCCCCGAACACCGGGGAGCTGTTTTTT.